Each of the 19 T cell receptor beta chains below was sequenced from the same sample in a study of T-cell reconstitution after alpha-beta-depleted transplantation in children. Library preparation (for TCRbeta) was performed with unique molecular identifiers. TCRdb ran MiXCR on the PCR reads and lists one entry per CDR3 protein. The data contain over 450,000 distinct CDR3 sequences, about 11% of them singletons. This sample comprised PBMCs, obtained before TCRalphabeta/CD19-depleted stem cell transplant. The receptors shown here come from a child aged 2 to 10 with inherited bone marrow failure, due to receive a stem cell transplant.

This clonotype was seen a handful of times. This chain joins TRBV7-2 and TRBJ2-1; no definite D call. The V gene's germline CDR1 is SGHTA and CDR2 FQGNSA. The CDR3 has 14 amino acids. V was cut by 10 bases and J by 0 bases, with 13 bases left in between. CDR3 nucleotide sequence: TGTGCCACGGGTCCCCCAAGCTCCTACAATGAGCAGTTCTTC. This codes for CATGPPSSYNEQFF.

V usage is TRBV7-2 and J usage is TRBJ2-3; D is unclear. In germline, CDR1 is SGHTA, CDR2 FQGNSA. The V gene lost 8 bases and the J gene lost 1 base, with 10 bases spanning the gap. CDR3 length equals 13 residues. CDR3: CASGPFGTDTQYF. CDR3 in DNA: TGTGCCAGCGGACCGTTTGGCACAGATACGCAGTATTTT.

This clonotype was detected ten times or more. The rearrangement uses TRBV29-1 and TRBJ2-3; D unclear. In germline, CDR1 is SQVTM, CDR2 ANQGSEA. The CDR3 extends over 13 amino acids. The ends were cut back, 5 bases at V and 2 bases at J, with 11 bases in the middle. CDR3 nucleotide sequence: TGCAGCGTTCACCCGCGCCTCACAGATACGCAGTATTTT. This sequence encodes CSVHPRLTDTQYF.

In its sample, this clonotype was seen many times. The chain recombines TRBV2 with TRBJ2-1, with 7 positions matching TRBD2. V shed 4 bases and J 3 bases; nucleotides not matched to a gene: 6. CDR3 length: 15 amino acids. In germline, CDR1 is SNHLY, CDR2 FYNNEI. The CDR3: CASSGGGRLYNEQFF. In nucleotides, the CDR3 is TGTGCCAGCAGTGGGGGGGGACGCCTCTACAATGAGCAGTTCTTC.

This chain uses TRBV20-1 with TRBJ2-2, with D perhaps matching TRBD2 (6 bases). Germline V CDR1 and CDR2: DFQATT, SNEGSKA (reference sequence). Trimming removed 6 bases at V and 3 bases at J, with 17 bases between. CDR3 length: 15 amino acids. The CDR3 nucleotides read TGCAGTGCCTGTCCCCGGGCGGGGTACACCGGGGAGCTGTTTTTT. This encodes CSACPRAGYTGELFF.

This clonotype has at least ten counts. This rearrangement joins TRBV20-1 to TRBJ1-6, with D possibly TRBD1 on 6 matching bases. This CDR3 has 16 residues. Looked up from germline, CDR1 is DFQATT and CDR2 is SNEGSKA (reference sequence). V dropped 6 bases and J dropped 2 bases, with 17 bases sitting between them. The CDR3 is CSAHTGKSTYNSPLHF. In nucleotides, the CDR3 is TGCAGTGCGCATACAGGGAAAAGCACCTATAATTCACCCCTCCACTTT.

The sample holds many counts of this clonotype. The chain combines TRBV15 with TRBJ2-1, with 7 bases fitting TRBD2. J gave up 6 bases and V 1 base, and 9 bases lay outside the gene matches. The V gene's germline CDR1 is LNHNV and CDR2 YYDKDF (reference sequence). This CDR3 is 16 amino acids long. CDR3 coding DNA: TGTGCCACCAGCAGAGTCGGGACTACTTGGGGCAATGAGCAGTTCTTC. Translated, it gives CATSRVGTTWGNEQFF.

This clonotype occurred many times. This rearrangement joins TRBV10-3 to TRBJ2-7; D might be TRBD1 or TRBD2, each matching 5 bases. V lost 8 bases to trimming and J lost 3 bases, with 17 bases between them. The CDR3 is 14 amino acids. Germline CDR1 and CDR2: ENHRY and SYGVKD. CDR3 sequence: CAIQADGAIYEQYF. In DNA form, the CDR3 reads TGTGCCATCCAAGCCGACGGGGCCATCTACGAGCAGTACTTC.

This CDR3 reads CATSRGTEHYEQYF. The CDR3 nucleotides read TGTGCCACCAGCAGAGGGACAGAACACTACGAGCAGTACTTC. V is TRBV15 and J is TRBJ2-7, with D maybe TRBD1 (6 bases). Germline CDR1 reads LNHNV; CDR2 reads YYDKDF (reference sequence). Trimming shortened V by 1 base and J by 3 bases, and 10 bases separated the two germline ends. The CDR3 has 14 amino acids.

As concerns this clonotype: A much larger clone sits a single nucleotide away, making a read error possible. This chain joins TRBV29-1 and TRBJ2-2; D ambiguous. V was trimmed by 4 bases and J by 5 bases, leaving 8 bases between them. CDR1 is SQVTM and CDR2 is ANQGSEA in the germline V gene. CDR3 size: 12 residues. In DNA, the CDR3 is TGCAGCGTTGGTTGGCGGACCGGGGAGCTGTTTTTT. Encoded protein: CSVGWRTGELFF.

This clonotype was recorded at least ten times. CDR3 nucleotide sequence: TGTGCCAGCAGTTACGGGTCTACACCTAACACCGGGGAGCTGTTTTTT. It encodes CASSYGSTPNTGELFF. The chain uses TRBV6-5 and TRBJ2-2; no definite D call. Germline CDR1 reads MNHEY; CDR2 reads SVGAGI. This CDR3 has 16 amino acids. Trimming left V 2 bases short and J 2 bases short, with 12 bases between.

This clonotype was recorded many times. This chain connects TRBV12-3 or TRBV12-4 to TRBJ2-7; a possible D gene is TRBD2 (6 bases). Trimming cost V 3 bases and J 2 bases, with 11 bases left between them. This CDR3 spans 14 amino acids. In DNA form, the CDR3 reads TGTGCCAGCAGTTTTTCGGGGGTCCCCTACGAGCAGTACTTC. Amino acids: CASSFSGVPYEQYF.

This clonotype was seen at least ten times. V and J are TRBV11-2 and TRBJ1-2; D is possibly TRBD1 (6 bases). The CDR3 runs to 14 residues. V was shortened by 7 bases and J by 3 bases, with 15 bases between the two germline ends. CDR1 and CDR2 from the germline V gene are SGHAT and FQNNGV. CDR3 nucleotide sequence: TGTGCCAGCACCGGTCCACAGGGAGACTATGGCTACACCTTC. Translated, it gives CASTGPQGDYGYTF.

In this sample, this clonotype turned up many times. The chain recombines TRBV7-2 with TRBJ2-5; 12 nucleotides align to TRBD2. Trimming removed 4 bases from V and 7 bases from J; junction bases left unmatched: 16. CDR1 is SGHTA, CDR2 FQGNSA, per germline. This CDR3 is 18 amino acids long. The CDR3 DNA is TGTGCCAGCAGCTGGACTAGCGGGATCGGTCCCCCATCCGGGACCCAGTACTTC. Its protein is CASSWTSGIGPPSGTQYF.

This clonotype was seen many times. The CDR3 DNA follows: TGCAGTGCTAGGGGGCGGGGGGGCAATCAGCCCCAGCATTTT. The encoded protein is CSARGRGGNQPQHF. The chain is built from TRBV20-1 and TRBJ1-5; D might be TRBD1 (5 bases). Germline values: CDR1 DFQATT, CDR2 SNEGSKA (reference sequence). V was pared by 3 bases and J by 2 bases, with 11 bases between. The CDR3 is 14 residues long.

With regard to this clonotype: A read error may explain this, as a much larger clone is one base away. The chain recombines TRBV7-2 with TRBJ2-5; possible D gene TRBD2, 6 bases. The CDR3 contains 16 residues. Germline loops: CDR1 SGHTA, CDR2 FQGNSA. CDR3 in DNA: TGTGCCAGCTGCTTCTTTACTAGCCGTCAGGGAGAGACCCAGTACTTC. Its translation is CASCFFTSRQGETQYF. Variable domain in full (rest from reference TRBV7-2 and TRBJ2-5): GAGVSQSPSNKVTEKGKDVELRCDPISGHTALYWYRQSLGQGLEFLIYFQGNSAPDKSGLPSDRFSAERTGGSVSTLTIQRTQQEDSAVYLCASCFFTSRQGETQYFGPGTRLLVL.

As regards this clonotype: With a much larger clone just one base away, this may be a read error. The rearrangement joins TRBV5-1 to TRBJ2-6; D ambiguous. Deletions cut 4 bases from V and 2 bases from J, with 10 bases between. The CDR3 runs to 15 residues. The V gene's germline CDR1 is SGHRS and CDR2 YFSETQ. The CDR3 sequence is CASSVRWAGANVLTF. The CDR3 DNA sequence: TGCGCCAGCAGCGTGCGTTGGGCTGGGGCCAACGTCCTGACTTTC.

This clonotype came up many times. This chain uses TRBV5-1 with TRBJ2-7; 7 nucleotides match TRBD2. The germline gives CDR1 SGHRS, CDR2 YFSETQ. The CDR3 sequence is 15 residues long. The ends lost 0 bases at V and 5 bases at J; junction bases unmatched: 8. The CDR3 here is CASSLAGGSFHEQYF. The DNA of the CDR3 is TGCGCCAGCAGCTTGGCTGGCGGGAGCTTCCACGAGCAGTACTTC. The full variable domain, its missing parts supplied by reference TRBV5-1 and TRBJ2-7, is KAGVTQTPRYLIKTRGQQVTLSCSPISGHRSVSWYQQTPGQGLQFLFEYFSETQRNKGNFPGRFSGRQFSNSRSEMNVSTLELGDSALYLCASSLAGGSFHEQYFGPGTRLTVT.

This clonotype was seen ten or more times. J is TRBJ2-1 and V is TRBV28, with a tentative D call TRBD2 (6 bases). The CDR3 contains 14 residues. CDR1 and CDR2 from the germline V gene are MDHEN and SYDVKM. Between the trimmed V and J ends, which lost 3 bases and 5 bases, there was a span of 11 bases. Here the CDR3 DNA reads TGTGCCAGCAGTTTGCAGGGAGGTGACAATGAGCAGTTCTTC. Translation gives CASSLQGGDNEQFF.